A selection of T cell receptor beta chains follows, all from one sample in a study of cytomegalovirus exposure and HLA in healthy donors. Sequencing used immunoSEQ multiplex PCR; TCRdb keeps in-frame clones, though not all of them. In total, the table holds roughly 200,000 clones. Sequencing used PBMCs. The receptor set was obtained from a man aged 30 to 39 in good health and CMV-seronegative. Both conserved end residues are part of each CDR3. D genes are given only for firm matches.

CDR3: CASSSTSGMYGYTF
DNA: TGTGCCAGCAGCTCAACCTCCGGGATGTATGGCTACACCTTC
D: .
J: TRBJ1-2
V: TRBV7-8

CDR3: CAWSHHPGGNQPQHF
DNA: TGTGCCTGGAGTCACCATCCGGGAGGCAATCAGCCCCAGCATTTT
D: .
J: TRBJ1-5
V: TRBV30

CDR3: CASSWVDRLSGYGYTF
DNA: TGTGCCAGCAGCTGGGTTGACAGGCTGAGTGGGTATGGCTACACCTTC
D: .
J: TRBJ1-2
V: TRBV5-6

CDR3: CASSMGLIDTGELFF
DNA: TGTGCCAGTAGTATGGGACTAATTGACACCGGGGAGCTGTTTTTT
D: TRBD2
J: TRBJ2-2
V: TRBV19

CDR3: CASSLGDQPQHF
DNA: TGTGCCAGCAGCCTAGGAGATCAGCCCCAGCATTTT
D: .
J: TRBJ1-5
V: TRBV9

CDR3: CASSRATASSTDTQYF
DNA: TGCGCCAGCAGCCGTGCCACAGCCTCTAGCACAGATACGCAGTATTTT
D: .
J: TRBJ2-3
V: TRBV5-1

CDR3: CASSLSVEVNHHEQYF
DNA: TGTGCCAGCAGTTTATCTGTCGAGGTCAATCACCACGAGCAGTACTTC
D: .
J: TRBJ2-7
V: TRBV27

CDR3: CASSQSRLAGTYEQYF
DNA: TGTGCCAGCAGCCAAAGTCGACTAGCGGGGACCTACGAGCAGTACTTC
D: TRBD2
J: TRBJ2-7
V: TRBV4-2

CDR3: CASSLVGGDETQYF
DNA: TGTGCCAGCAGTTTAGTAGGGGGCGACGAGACCCAGTACTTC
D: TRBD1
J: TRBJ2-5
V: TRBV27

CDR3: CASSVRTSGRPGELFF
DNA: TGTGCCAGCTCGGTACGAACTAGCGGGAGACCCGGGGAGCTGTTTTTT
D: TRBD2
J: TRBJ2-2
V: TRBV18

CDR3: CASSLTPTSSNTGELFF
DNA: TGTGCCAGCAGCTTAACCCCAACTAGCTCGAACACCGGGGAGCTGTTTTTT
D: .
J: TRBJ2-2
V: TRBV11-2

CDR3: CASSDGRVAPGELFF
DNA: TGTGCCAGCAGTGATGGCAGGGTAGCTCCCGGGGAGCTGTTTTTT
D: .
J: TRBJ2-2
V: TRBV2

CDR3: CASSPPQTGATGELFF
DNA: TGTGCCAGCTCACCACCCCAAACAGGGGCCACCGGGGAGCTGTTTTTT
D: TRBD1
J: TRBJ2-2
V: TRBV18

CDR3: CASSLGGDQPQHF
DNA: TGCGCCAGCAGCTTGGGAGGAGATCAGCCCCAGCATTTT
D: .
J: TRBJ1-5
V: TRBV5-1

CDR3: CASSVTGGWGELFF
DNA: TGTGCCAGCAGCGTCACAGGGGGGTGGGGGGAGCTGTTTTTT
D: TRBD1
J: TRBJ2-2
V: TRBV9

CDR3: CASSLSGRRGYTF
DNA: TGTGCCAGCAGCCTAAGTGGGCGTCGGGGCTACACCTTC
D: .
J: TRBJ1-2
V: TRBV7-2

CDR3: CASSSGDRIPTPNYGYTF
DNA: TGTGCCAGCAGCTCGGGTGACAGGATTCCTACGCCCAACTATGGCTACACCTTC
D: .
J: TRBJ1-2
V: TRBV28

CDR3: CASSVAILAGAYDEQFF
DNA: TGTGCCAGCAGCGTAGCCATACTAGCGGGAGCGTATGATGAGCAGTTCTTC
D: TRBD2
J: TRBJ2-1
V: TRBV9

CDR3: CASSPQLTSDTEAFF
DNA: TGTGCCAGCTCACCACAGCTGACATCGGACACTGAAGCTTTCTTT
D: .
J: TRBJ1-1
V: TRBV18

CDR3: CASSVGGGRGTTNEKLFF
DNA: TGTGCCAGCAGCGTAGGGGGAGGGCGCGGGACAACTAATGAAAAACTGTTTTTT
D: .
J: TRBJ1-4
V: TRBV9

CDR3: CSVKQNWESSHEQYF
DNA: TGCAGCGTCAAACAAAACTGGGAGTCGTCCCACGAGCAGTACTTC
D: .
J: TRBJ2-7
V: TRBV29-1

CDR3: CASSNGQGWAEQYF
DNA: TGCGCCAGCAGTAACGGACAGGGATGGGCCGAGCAGTACTTC
D: TRBD1
J: TRBJ2-7
V: TRBV27

CDR3: CASSLVLASYEQYF
DNA: TGTGCCAGCAGCTTAGTCTTGGCCTCCTACGAGCAGTACTTC
D: .
J: TRBJ2-7
V: TRBV11-3

CDR3: CASSSRQGATGELFF
DNA: TGTGCCAGTAGTTCACGACAGGGGGCGACCGGGGAGCTGTTTTTT
D: TRBD1
J: TRBJ2-2
V: TRBV19

CDR3: CASSVSTGVRPTEAFF
DNA: TGCGCCAGCAGTGTTTCAACAGGGGTCCGGCCCACTGAAGCTTTCTTT
D: TRBD1
J: TRBJ1-1
V: TRBV10-1

CDR3: CAISEGTADTEAFF
DNA: TGTGCCATCAGTGAAGGAACAGCCGACACTGAAGCTTTCTTT
D: .
J: TRBJ1-1
V: TRBV10-3

CDR3: CASSPVSGRSADEQFF
DNA: TGTGCCAGCAGTCCCGTTAGCGGGAGGAGTGCAGATGAGCAGTTCTTC
D: TRBD2
J: TRBJ2-1
V: TRBV28

CDR3: CASSHQRGRTDTQYF
DNA: TGTGCCAGCAGCCACCAGCGGGGCCGCACAGATACGCAGTATTTT
D: TRBD2
J: TRBJ2-3
V: TRBV6-5

CDR3: CASSERGWNQPQHF
DNA: TGTGCCAGCAGTGAAAGGGGCTGGAATCAGCCCCAGCATTTT
D: .
J: TRBJ1-5
V: TRBV6-1

CDR3: CASSLTSGRGTEAFF
DNA: TGTGCCAGCAGCTTGACCTCAGGGAGGGGTACTGAAGCTTTCTTT
D: .
J: TRBJ1-1
V: TRBV7-2

CDR3: CAISESGTGREKLFF
DNA: TGTGCCATCAGTGAGTCCGGGACAGGCAGGGAAAAACTGTTTTTT
D: TRBD1
J: TRBJ1-4
V: TRBV10-3

CDR3: CASSASTGGFGGYTF
DNA: TGTGCCAGCAGCGCCTCGACAGGGGGCTTCGGTGGCTACACCTTC
D: TRBD1
J: TRBJ1-2
V: TRBV9

CDR3: CASSFMPGQTNEKLFF
DNA: TGTGCCAGCAGCTTCATGCCGGGACAAACTAATGAAAAACTGTTTTTT
D: .
J: TRBJ1-4
V: TRBV7-9

CDR3: CASSPYLDRKSHF
DNA: TGTGCCAGCAGCCCATATTTAGACAGGAAGAGTCACTTC
D: .
J: TRBJ1-2
V: TRBV5-8

CDR3: CAWSIDRGGYTF
DNA: TGTGCCTGGAGTATAGACAGGGGAGGCTACACCTTC
D: TRBD1
J: TRBJ1-2
V: TRBV30

CDR3: CASSRTSGGAGSTDTQYF
DNA: TGTGCCAGTAGTAGAACTAGCGGGGGGGCCGGTAGCACAGATACGCAGTATTTT
D: TRBD2
J: TRBJ2-3
V: TRBV19

CDR3: CASEETSGGTNSYEQYF
DNA: TGTGCCAGCGAGGAGACTAGCGGGGGTACGAACTCCTACGAGCAGTACTTC
D: TRBD2
J: TRBJ2-7
V: TRBV5-4

CDR3: CASSLLTDQVQETQYF
DNA: TGTGCCAGCAGCTTACTTACAGATCAGGTGCAAGAGACCCAGTACTTC
D: .
J: TRBJ2-5
V: TRBV11-3

CDR3: CAWSPARVSSGNTIYF
DNA: TGTGCCTGGAGTCCCGCCAGGGTTAGCTCTGGAAACACCATATATTTT
D: .
J: TRBJ1-3
V: TRBV30

CDR3: CASSSGTSGGEIEQYF
DNA: TGTGCCAGCAGCTCAGGGACTAGCGGGGGGGAAATCGAGCAGTACTTC
D: TRBD2
J: TRBJ2-7
V: TRBV7-6

CDR3: CASSLTGTYGYTF
DNA: TGTGCCAGCAGTTTAACGGGAACCTATGGCTACACCTTC
D: .
J: TRBJ1-2
V: TRBV27

CDR3: CASSSPGTSGFTGELFF
DNA: TGTGCCAGCAGTTCCCCCGGGACTAGCGGGTTCACCGGGGAGCTGTTTTTT
D: TRBD2
J: TRBJ2-2
V: TRBV28

CDR3: CASSEAGGSAGDTQYF
DNA: TGTGCCAGCAGTGAAGCTGGGGGGAGCGCAGGGGATACGCAGTATTTT
D: .
J: TRBJ2-3
V: TRBV6-1

CDR3: CASSVSSYEQYF
DNA: TGCGCCAGCAGCGTGAGCTCCTACGAGCAGTACTTC
D: .
J: TRBJ2-7
V: TRBV5-1

CDR3: CASSTGTASPNEQYF
DNA: TGTGCCAGTAGTACCGGGACTGCTAGTCCCAACGAGCAGTACTTC
D: .
J: TRBJ2-7
V: TRBV19

CDR3: CSVDFRRNEVETQYF
DNA: TGCAGCGTTGATTTTAGGAGGAACGAAGTGGAGACCCAGTACTTC
D: .
J: TRBJ2-5
V: TRBV29-1

CDR3: CASSLDQGLTSTYF
DNA: TGTGCCAGCAGCTTAGATCAAGGGCTGACTAGCACGTATTTT
D: TRBD2
J: TRBJ2-3
V: TRBV11-2

CDR3: CASNQEPGQYYGYTF
DNA: TGCGCCAGCAACCAAGAGCCAGGGCAGTACTATGGCTACACCTTC
D: .
J: TRBJ1-2
V: TRBV4-3

CDR3: CASTSSSSYNSPLHF
DNA: TGCGCCAGCACCTCCTCCTCGAGCTATAATTCACCCCTCCACTTT
D: .
J: TRBJ1-6
V: TRBV5-1